The 26 T cell receptor beta chains presented below share a single source sample, sequenced in a study of blood T cell repertoires in COVID-19 (TCRdb year 2020). Receptor libraries were prepared by the immunoSEQ multiplex PCR assay. The immuneACCESS repertoire file appears here via TCRdb, limited to in-frame rearrangements. These files lack a portion of the clones; in checked studies, under half of the deficit traces to unresolved V genes, and the cause of the others is not known. Counted in this sample were approximately 200,000 clones; over 75% of them appeared once. The ten biggest clones cover approximately 18% of the sample. The sequenced sample consisted of peripheral blood. These receptors were taken from a person aged 65-85 years with COVID-19, enrolled during active disease.

The chain recombines TRBV6-2 or TRBV6-3 with TRBJ1-6; D is ambiguous. This CDR3 is built from 16 residues. The germline V gene has CDR1 MNHEY and CDR2 SVGEGT. Deletions cut 4 bases from V and 7 bases from J, with 17 bases between. The chain's CDR3 is CASSSPPEQTNSPLHF. The CDR3, as DNA: TGTGCCAGCAGTTCGCCGCCCGAACAGACAAATTCACCCCTCCACTTT.

A single count supports this clone. The chain recombines TRBV11-1 with TRBJ2-1, with 10 bases fitting TRBD1. CDR3 size: 15 residues. Trimming cost V 3 bases and J 1 base; bases outside gene matches: 0. The germline gives CDR1 SGHAT, CDR2 FQDESV (reference sequence). CDR3 nucleotides: TGTGCCAGCAGCTTGGGACAGGGGTCCTACAATGAGCAGTTCTTC. Translated: CASSLGQGSYNEQFF.

The chain uses TRBV14 and TRBJ2-7; weak D call: TRBD1 (5 bases). Trimming cost V 4 bases and J 3 bases, with 7 bases left between them. The CDR3 is made up of 12 amino acids. Germline lookup yields CDR1 SGHDN and CDR2 FVKESK. CDR3 DNA sequence: TGTGCCAGCAGCCTAGGGGTCTACGAGCAGTACTTC. Protein sequence: CASSLGVYEQYF.

This chain joins TRBV19 and TRBJ2-5; 8 bases align to TRBD2. V dropped 5 bases and J dropped 2; count of bases not matched to a gene: 7. The CDR3 runs to 15 residues. CDR1 LNHDA and CDR2 SQIVND come from the germline V gene (reference sequence). The CDR3 nucleotides are TGTGCCAGTAGTGTGGCGGGGGGTGCTCAAGAGACCCAGTACTTC. It translates to CASSVAGGAQETQYF.

A few counts support this clone. This chain connects TRBV27 to TRBJ1-3; D is undetermined. Trimming pared 5 bases from V and 0 bases from J, leaving 11 bases between. The CDR3 is made up of 15 amino acids. Germline V gene lookup returns CDR1 MNHEY and CDR2 SMNVEV (reference sequence). In DNA, the CDR3 is TGTGCCAGCAGTCCCCAGTACGACTCTGGAAACACCATATATTTT. Its translation: CASSPQYDSGNTIYF.

This clone appeared a single time. The chain combines TRBV18 with TRBJ1-1; D is unresolved. The V end lost 1 base, the J end lost 0 bases, and 9 bases lay between the germline ends. This CDR3 region has 15 residues. Germline values: CDR1 KGHSH, CDR2 LQKENI. In nucleotides, the CDR3 is TGTGCCAGCTCACCACAGGAGGACTTGAACACTGAAGCTTTCTTT. It is translated as CASSPQEDLNTEAFF.

V gene TRBV5-1 combines with J gene TRBJ2-3, with TRBD2 identical over 9 bases. V shed 3 bases, J shed 2 bases, and the junction held 7 bases outside the gene matches. This CDR3 spans 16 amino acids. The germline CDR1 and CDR2 sequences are SGHRS and YFSETQ. As DNA, the CDR3 is TGCGCCAGCAGCTCAAGGGTAGCGGGGGACACAGATACGCAGTATTTT. Protein sequence: CASSSRVAGDTDTQYF.

The chain carries TRBV7-2 and TRBJ1-3; 10 bases agree with TRBD1. Germline V gene sequence: CDR1 SGHTA, CDR2 FQGNSA. This CDR3 is 17 amino acids long. J was trimmed by 2 bases and V by 4 bases; bases with no gene match: 8. The CDR3 spells CASSSRQGASTGNTIYF. The CDR3 DNA is TGTGCCAGCAGCTCCCGACAGGGGGCCTCGACTGGAAACACCATATATTTT. Full variable domain (remainder filled in from reference TRBV7-2 and TRBJ1-3): GAGVSQSPSNKVTEKGKDVELRCDPISGHTALYWYRQSLGQGLEFLIYFQGNSAPDKSGLPSDRFSAERTGGSVSTLTIQRTQQEDSAVYLCASSSRQGASTGNTIYFGEGSWLTVV.

The chain recombines TRBV19 with TRBJ2-2; D is uncertain. CDR3 length: 12 residues. V was shortened by 7 bases and J by 3 bases, with 6 bases between the two germline ends. The germline V gene has CDR1 LNHDA and CDR2 SQIVND (reference sequence). The CDR3 spells CASTLDTGELFF. Written as DNA, the CDR3 is TGTGCCAGTACCCTTGACACCGGGGAGCTGTTTTTT.

The V and J genes are TRBV5-1 and TRBJ2-1; 7 nucleotides line up with TRBD2. The germline CDR1 and CDR2 sequences are SGHRS and YFSETQ. The CDR3 totals 16 residues. Trimming removed 1 base from V and 5 bases from J; junction bases left unmatched: 9. CDR3 in amino acids: CASSLSGLAVNNEQFF. CDR3 nucleotides: TGCGCCAGCAGCTTGTCAGGTCTAGCGGTGAACAATGAGCAGTTCTTC.

The J gene is TRBJ2-1, the V gene TRBV5-1; 9 bases match TRBD2. This CDR3 region has 18 residues. With 4 bases clipped from V and 2 bases from J, the junction kept 13 bases outside the gene matches. Per germline, CDR1 SGHRS and CDR2 YFSETQ. The CDR3 here is CASSPMTSGRLPYNEQFF. DNA for the CDR3: TGCGCCAGCAGCCCTATGACTAGCGGCCGCCTTCCCTACAATGAGCAGTTCTTC.

The V gene is TRBV19, the J gene TRBJ1-1, with TRBD1 as a possible D gene (5 bases). Germline V gene sequence: CDR1 LNHDA, CDR2 SQIVND (reference sequence). V was clipped by 4 bases and J by 1 base, with 7 bases between them. CDR3 length equals 13 residues. The CDR3: CASSNRQNTEAFF. The CDR3 nucleotides read TGTGCCAGTAGTAACAGGCAGAACACTGAAGCTTTCTTT.

For this clone: In the same sample, other DNA sequences code for this CDR3. This chain links TRBV12-3 or TRBV12-4 with TRBJ1-2; 9 bases are a match to TRBD1. The CDR3 is made up of 13 amino acids. Trimming removed 6 bases from V and 4 bases from J; junction bases left unmatched: 3. The CDR3 bases are TGTGCCAGCAGGACAGGGGGGGGCTATGGCTACACCTTC. Translation: CASRTGGGYGYTF.

The rearrangement joins TRBV28 to TRBJ2-3; 10 nucleotides line up with TRBD2. Losses at the gene ends were 3 bases for V and 6 bases for J; bases not matched to a gene: 9. This CDR3 region has 16 residues. Germline loops: CDR1 MDHEN, CDR2 SYDVKM. This CDR3 is CASSLSLAGFWDTQYF. In DNA form, the CDR3 reads TGTGCCAGCAGTTTGTCACTAGCGGGATTCTGGGATACGCAGTATTTT.

The genes are TRBV6-2 or TRBV6-3 and TRBJ2-2; TRBD1 agrees at 7 bases. The ends lost 0 bases at V and 5 bases at J; junction bases unmatched: 12. Germline V gene sequence: CDR1 MNHEY, CDR2 SVGEGT. The CDR3 is made up of 18 amino acids. CDR3 nucleotides: TGTGCCAGCAGTTACTCCTTAAACCGACAGGGAGCTACCGGGGAGCTGTTTTTT. The encoded protein is CASSYSLNRQGATGELFF.

The gene calls are TRBV4-3 and TRBJ1-5; no clear D. Germline lookup yields CDR1 LGHNA and CDR2 YSLEER. The length of the CDR3 is 15 residues. V lost 0 bases and J 5 bases, leaving 11 bases between the germline ends. CDR3 residues: CASSQDPSGDQPQHF. CDR3 DNA: TGCGCCAGCAGCCAAGATCCATCGGGAGATCAGCCCCAGCATTTT.

The gene calls are TRBV7-2 and TRBJ1-4, with no clear D. The V gene lost 3 bases and the J gene lost 0 bases, with 5 bases spanning the gap. CDR3 length: 14 amino acids. CDR1 is SGHTA, CDR2 FQGNSA, per germline. The CDR3 DNA reads as TGTGCCAGCAGCTTGGCCGCAACTAATGAAAAACTGTTTTTT. This gives the protein CASSLAATNEKLFF. The full variable domain, its missing parts supplied by reference TRBV7-2 and TRBJ1-4, is GAGVSQSPSNKVTEKGKDVELRCDPISGHTALYWYRQSLGQGLEFLIYFQGNSAPDKSGLPSDRFSAERTGGSVSTLTIQRTQQEDSAVYLCASSLAATNEKLFFGSGTQLSVL.

In regard to this clone: The sample contains more than one DNA sequence encoding this CDR3. The rearrangement links TRBV7-2 to TRBJ1-3, with 8 bases aligning to TRBD1. Unmatched junction bases numbered 2, after V lost 4 bases and J lost 0 bases. The CDR3 is 15 residues long. Germline V lookup: CDR1 SGHTA, CDR2 FQGNSA. The CDR3 sequence: CASSSGQGSGNTIYF. The CDR3 nucleotides are TGTGCCAGCAGCTCAGGACAGGGCTCTGGAAACACCATATATTTT.

The chain carries TRBV6-1 and TRBJ2-1; 8 nucleotides align to TRBD1. The CDR3 is 15 residues long. The germline gives CDR1 MNHNS, CDR2 SASEGT. V gave up 3 bases and J gave up 8 bases; unmatched junction bases: 9. CDR3 coding DNA: TGTGCCAGCAGTGAGGGCAGGGGGCGATCCCATGAGCAGTTCTTC. Residues: CASSEGRGRSHEQFF.

The DNA for the CDR3 is TGTGCCAGCAGTACAGCGGGAGGGATGAACACCGGGGAGCTGTTTTTT. It specifies CASSTAGGMNTGELFF. The gene calls are TRBV9 and TRBJ2-2, with TRBD2 matching over 10 bases. Unmatched junction bases numbered 5, after V lost 5 bases and J lost 1 base. CDR1 is SGDLS and CDR2 is YYNGEE in the germline V gene. The CDR3 is 16 residues long.

This chain joins TRBV6-2 or TRBV6-3 and TRBJ2-5, with D perhaps TRBD1 (5 bases). CDR1 is MNHEY, CDR2 SVGEGT, per germline. V lost 2 bases and J 7 bases, leaving 14 bases between the germline ends. This CDR3 is built from 14 residues. In DNA form, the CDR3 reads TGTGCCAGCAGTTACGATATATGGGGCGCGACCCAGTACTTC. It codes for CASSYDIWGATQYF.

The V call is TRBV24-1, the J call TRBJ2-3, with a tentative D call TRBD2 (6 bases). The CDR3 runs 14 residues. Germline CDR1 and CDR2: KGHDR and SFDVKD. The ends were cut back, 9 bases at V and 8 bases at J, with 20 bases in the middle. As DNA, the CDR3 is TGTGCCACCTCGCGATCACCGCGGGGAGGTACGCAGTATTTT. It specifies CATSRSPRGGTQYF.

The chain uses TRBV9 and TRBJ2-7, with D possibly matching TRBD2 (5 bases). V dropped 4 bases and J dropped 2 bases, with 13 bases sitting between them. The CDR3 length is 14 residues. From germline, CDR1 is SGDLS and CDR2 YYNGEE. This chain's CDR3 is CASSTDGGTYEQYF. CDR3 in DNA: TGTGCCAGCAGCACGGACGGAGGAACCTACGAGCAGTACTTC. Using reference TRBV9 and TRBJ2-7 for the parts outside the CDR3, the full variable domain is DSGVTQTPKHLITATGQRVTLRCSPRSGDLSVYWYQQSLDQGLQFLIQYYNGEERAKGNILERFSAQQFPDLHSELNLSSLELGDSALYFCASSTDGGTYEQYFGPGTRLTVT.

The chain has TRBV24-1 and TRBJ2-2, with a tentative D call TRBD2 (5 bases). The CDR3 is made up of 16 amino acids. Germline assignment: CDR1 KGHDR and CDR2 SFDVKD. V was clipped by 0 bases and J by 2 bases, with 9 bases between them. DNA for the CDR3: TGTGCCACCAGTGATTTGGGGAGACAAAACACCGGGGAGCTGTTTTTT. Encoded protein: CATSDLGRQNTGELFF.

This rearrangement joins TRBV7-2 to TRBJ1-2; D is possibly TRBD1 (6 bases). Germline V gene lookup returns CDR1 SGHTA and CDR2 FQGNSA. The germline V and J ends were trimmed by 2 bases and 8 bases, with 9 bases remaining between them. The length of the CDR3 is 12 residues. CDR3 region: CASSLIQGGYTF. CDR3 bases: TGTGCCAGCAGCTTAATCCAGGGGGGCTACACCTTC.

The chain has TRBV6-2 or TRBV6-3 and TRBJ2-7; 7 bases are a match to TRBD2. The CDR3 loop spans 15 amino acids. Germline CDR1 is MNHEY and CDR2 is SVGEGT. The V gene end was trimmed by 2 bases and the J gene end by 5 bases; junction bases not matched to a gene: 9. CDR3 sequence (DNA): TGTGCCAGCAGTTACCGTGGGGGAGGGCCCGACGAGCAGTACTTC. Amino acids: CASSYRGGGPDEQYF.